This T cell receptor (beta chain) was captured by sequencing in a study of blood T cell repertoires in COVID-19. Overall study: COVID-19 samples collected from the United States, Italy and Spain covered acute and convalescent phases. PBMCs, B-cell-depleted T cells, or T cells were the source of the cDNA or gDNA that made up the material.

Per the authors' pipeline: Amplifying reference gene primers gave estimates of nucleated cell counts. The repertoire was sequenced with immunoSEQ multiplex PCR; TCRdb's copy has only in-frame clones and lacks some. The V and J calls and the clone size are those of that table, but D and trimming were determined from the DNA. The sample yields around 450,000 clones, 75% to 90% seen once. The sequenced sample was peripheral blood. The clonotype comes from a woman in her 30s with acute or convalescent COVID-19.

CDR3 sequence: CSVGPQGAETQYF. CDR3 nucleotide sequence: TGCAGCGTCGGCCCACAGGGGGCGGAGACCCAGTACTTC. The chain joins TRBV29-1 to TRBJ2-5; 9 positions agree with TRBD1. The V gene's germline CDR1 is SQVTM and CDR2 ANQGSEA. Unmatched junction bases numbered 7, after V lost 6 bases and J lost 5 bases. The CDR3 runs to 13 residues.